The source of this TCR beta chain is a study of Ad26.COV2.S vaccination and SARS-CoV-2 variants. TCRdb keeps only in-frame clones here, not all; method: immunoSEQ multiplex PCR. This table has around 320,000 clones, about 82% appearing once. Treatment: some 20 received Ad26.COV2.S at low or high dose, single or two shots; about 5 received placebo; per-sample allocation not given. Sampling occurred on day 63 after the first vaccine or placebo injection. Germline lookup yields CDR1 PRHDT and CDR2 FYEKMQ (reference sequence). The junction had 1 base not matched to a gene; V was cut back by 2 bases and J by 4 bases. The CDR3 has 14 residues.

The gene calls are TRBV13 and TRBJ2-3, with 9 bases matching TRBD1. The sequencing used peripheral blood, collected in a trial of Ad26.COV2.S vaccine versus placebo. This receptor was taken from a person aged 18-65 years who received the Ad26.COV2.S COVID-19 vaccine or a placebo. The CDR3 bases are TGTGCCAGCAGCTTACGGACAGGGGCAGATACGCAGTATTTT. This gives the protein CASSLRTGADTQYF.